The T cell receptor (beta chain) described here comes from a study of blood T cells in healthy people across ages. Note on this clonotype: Its antigen is unidentified.

Primers used in a second PCR of roughly 6 to 11 cycles were a sample-barcoded 5' primer and a J-beta primer mix. TCRdb re-derived calls from the 5' RACE reads in MiXCR, one entry per CDR3 protein. The sample consists of hundreds of thousands of distinct CDR3 sequences, 48% of them appearing once. The V end lost 2 bases, the J end lost 1 base, and 14 bases lay between the germline ends. The germline gives CDR1 MNHEY, CDR2 SMNVEV (reference sequence). The CDR3 contains 16 residues. Study-wide points: Age advanced and TCR beta diversity per million T cells fell, roughly linearly.

The sample was blood. The rearrangement uses TRBV27 and TRBJ1-2; D is undetermined. The clonotype originates from a man younger than 40 in good health. For the CDR3, the DNA is TGTGCCAGCAGTTTAACCCCGCATCCCTTTAACTATGGCTACACCTTC. It is translated as CASSLTPHPFNYGYTF.